The 13 T cell receptor beta chains below all came from one sample that was sequenced in a study of T cells in Graves' hyperthyroidism and ophthalmopathy. The investigators amplified TCR beta CDR3 regions from RNA transcripts. In the first-round RT-PCR of the TCR CDR3, the HTBI primer set was used. TCRdb itself ran the multiplex PCR reads through MiXCR, one entry per CDR3 protein. The sample lists about 530,000 distinct CDR3 sequences, roughly a sixth occurring once. Sequenced input: blood. The receptors were sampled from a woman aged 18-29 years with Graves' ophthalmopathy.

This clonotype was counted at least ten times. This rearrangement joins TRBV28 to TRBJ1-6, with a tentative D call TRBD1 (6 bases). Trimming took 3 bases from V and 8 from J, leaving 11 bases between them. CDR3 length: 14 residues. Germline assignment: CDR1 MDHEN and CDR2 SYDVKM. CDR3 amino acids: CASSFQGSDSPLHF. In DNA form, the CDR3 reads TGTGCCAGCAGTTTCCAGGGGAGCGATTCACCCCTCCACTTT.

This clonotype was recorded many times. The gene calls are TRBV3-1 and TRBJ2-2; D tentatively reads TRBD1 or TRBD2 (5 bases each). Trimming shortened V by 10 bases and J by 2 bases, and 14 bases separated the two germline ends. CDR1 LGHDT and CDR2 YNNKEL come from the germline V gene (reference sequence). The CDR3 runs to 14 residues. The CDR3 here is CATLRGGNTGELFF. The DNA of the CDR3 is TGTGCCACTCTCCGGGGCGGAAACACCGGGGAGCTGTTTTTT.

This clonotype was counted ten times or more. V is TRBV28 and J is TRBJ1-1, with a weak D call TRBD1 (5 bases). CDR1 is MDHEN, CDR2 SYDVKM, per germline. CDR3 length equals 15 residues. V was pared by 5 bases and J by 1 base, with 14 bases between. CDR3 bases: TGTGCCAGCAGTCCTAGGACACTGGGGAACACTGAAGCTTTCTTT. Its protein product is CASSPRTLGNTEAFF.

The chain carries TRBV12-3 or TRBV12-4 and TRBJ2-3, with 9 bases lining up with TRBD1. The CDR3 is made up of 15 amino acids. V was clipped by 6 bases and J by 5 bases; unmatched bases: 9. The DNA of the CDR3 is TGTGCCAGCAGCCCTGGGACAGGGCGGTTAGATACGCAGTATTTT. Protein: CASSPGTGRLDTQYF.

This clonotype was found many times. J is TRBJ1-1 and V is TRBV13; D possibly corresponds to TRBD1 (5 bases). The V gene lost 3 bases and the J gene lost 4 bases, with 12 bases spanning the gap. The germline CDR1 and CDR2 sequences are PRHDT and FYEKMQ (reference sequence). The CDR3 has 14 residues. The CDR3 nucleotides read TGTGCCAGCAGCTTTTTGGGACTTAGCACTGAAGCTTTCTTT. Translation: CASSFLGLSTEAFF.

This chain uses TRBV28 with TRBJ2-2; D is undetermined. The length of the CDR3 is 14 residues. Per germline, CDR1 MDHEN and CDR2 SYDVKM. The V and J ends lost 2 bases and 5 bases respectively, with 9 bases between them. The CDR3 DNA reads TGTGCCAGCAGTTTAGGATTGGGGACCGGGGAGCTGTTTTTT. Protein: CASSLGLGTGELFF.

The table lists this clonotype with many counts. The CDR3 protein is CSARDVFGRDSTDTQYF. The CDR3 DNA sequence: TGCAGTGCTAGAGATGTGTTTGGTCGGGACAGCACAGATACGCAGTATTTT. The chain couples TRBV20-1 to TRBJ2-3, with D possibly called TRBD1 or TRBD2 (5 bases each). V was trimmed by 0 bases and J by 0 bases, leaving 16 bases between them. This CDR3 is built from 17 residues. Germline V lookup: CDR1 DFQATT, CDR2 SNEGSKA (reference sequence).

The chain combines TRBV7-9 with TRBJ1-5; the D gene is possibly TRBD1 (5 bases). CDR3 length: 14 amino acids. Trimming removed 0 bases at V and 6 bases at J, with 9 bases between. In germline, CDR1 is SEHNR, CDR2 FQNEAQ (reference sequence). The CDR3 DNA sequence: TGTGCCAGCAGCTTAGCGGGGGTTTTTCAGCCCCAGCATTTT. Its translation: CASSLAGVFQPQHF.

Ten or more counts support this clonotype. V and J are TRBV6-1 and TRBJ1-2; D might be TRBD1 (5 bases). CDR3 size: 15 residues. Germline V gene lookup returns CDR1 MNHNS and CDR2 SASEGT. The V end lost 4 bases, the J end lost 4 bases, and 16 bases lay between the germline ends. Written as DNA, the CDR3 is TGTGCCAGCAGTGGGCCTCGAGGGGCTAGCTATGGCTACACCTTC. This sequence encodes CASSGPRGASYGYTF.

The rearrangement uses TRBV19 and TRBJ1-1, with a weak D call TRBD1 (6 bases). There are 13 residues in the CDR3. CDR1 is LNHDA, CDR2 SQIVND, per germline (reference sequence). The V gene lost 5 bases and the J gene lost 7 bases, with 14 bases spanning the gap. Here the CDR3 DNA reads TGTGCCAGTAGTGACAGGTTGAGGGGTGAAGCTTTCTTT. Translated, it gives CASSDRLRGEAFF.

This clonotype was seen many times. The gene calls are TRBV11-2 and TRBJ2-7; D gene uncertain. V was pared by 5 bases and J by 6 bases, with 17 bases between. The CDR3 extends over 14 amino acids. Per the germline V gene, CDR1 is SGHAT and CDR2 is FQNNGV. CDR3 DNA sequence: TGTGCCAGCAGCCTATCCCTAGATGTGTCCGAGCAGTACTTC. Encoded protein: CASSLSLDVSEQYF.

Worth noting for this clonotype: The junction departs from the called germline gene at one end, perhaps through a read error. V is TRBV27 and J is TRBJ2-5; D uncertain. Germline V gives CDR1 MNHEY, CDR2 SMNVEV (reference sequence). CDR3 length: 13 residues. CDR3 residues: CASSLIPQGTQYF. Here the CDR3 DNA reads TGTGCCAGCAGTTTGATACCTCAAGGGACCCAGTACTTC.

This clonotype has just a few counts. The V gene is TRBV12-5, the J gene TRBJ1-1; D is unclear. CDR1 and CDR2 from the germline V gene are LGHNT and FRNRAP. Deletions cut 4 bases from V and 3 bases from J, with 6 bases between. The CDR3 totals 12 residues. CDR3: CASGSEYTEAFF. The CDR3 nucleotides read TGTGCTAGTGGTTCGGAGTACACTGAAGCTTTCTTT.